This passage covers 20 T cell receptor beta chains from one sample sequenced in a study of blood T cell repertoires in COVID-19. TCRdb keeps only in-frame clones here, not all; method: immunoSEQ multiplex PCR. The table shows some 120,000 clones, with roughly nine tenths occurring only once. Sequenced input: peripheral blood. The receptors here all came from a man between 45 and 60 years old with active COVID-19.

The chain is built from TRBV11-3 and TRBJ2-2, with 9 bases aligning to TRBD1. V dropped 4 bases and J dropped 8; count of bases not matched to a gene: 8. CDR1 is SGHNT, CDR2 YENEEA, per germline. The CDR3 extends over 15 amino acids. As DNA, the CDR3 is TGTGCCAGCAGCTCCTACAGGGGGCTAGGTGGGGAGCTGTTTTTT. Translated: CASSSYRGLGGELFF.

The J gene is TRBJ2-1, the V gene TRBV6-1; TRBD1 agrees at 9 bases. Germline V gene sequence: CDR1 MNHNS, CDR2 SASEGT. The junction had 6 bases not matched to a gene; V was cut back by 1 base and J by 5 bases. The CDR3 has 16 residues. CDR3 sequence reads: CASSEGDRVVNNEQFF. The CDR3 coding sequence is TGTGCCAGCAGTGAAGGGGACAGGGTGGTGAACAATGAGCAGTTCTTC.

The chain couples TRBV5-6 to TRBJ1-2, with TRBD1 identical over 9 bases. Germline CDR1 reads SGHDT; CDR2 reads YYEEEE. The CDR3 is 17 residues long. Trimming took 2 bases from V and 4 from J; bases not matched to a gene: 12. Written as DNA, the CDR3 is TGTGCCAGCAGCTTCGGGACAGGGTCCTATTCGGTCTATGGCTACACCTTC. This gives the protein CASSFGTGSYSVYGYTF.

V gene TRBV2 combines with J gene TRBJ1-6, with D maybe TRBD1 (5 bases). CDR3 length equals 19 residues. Germline V CDR1 and CDR2: SNHLY, FYNNEI. The V end lost 2 bases, the J end lost 4 bases, and 21 bases lay between the germline ends. In nucleotides, the CDR3 is TGTGCCAGCAGTGAAAGAGACGTCAGGGTCATCCCTTATAATTCACCCCTCCACTTT. It codes for CASSERDVRVIPYNSPLHF. Variable domain in full (rest from reference TRBV2 and TRBJ1-6): EPEVTQTPSHQVTQMGQEVILRCVPISNHLYFYWYRQILGQKVEFLVSFYNNEISEKSEIFDDQFSVERPDGSNFTLKIRSTKLEDSAMYFCASSERDVRVIPYNSPLHFGNGTRLTVT.

In this sample, this clone turned up many times. The CDR3 coding sequence is TGTGCCAGCTCACCACCGTCGGCAGGGGGGAGGAACACTGAAGCTTTCTTT. Translation gives CASSPPSAGGRNTEAFF. The rearrangement joins TRBV18 to TRBJ1-1, with 7 nucleotides matching TRBD1. The CDR3 covers 17 residues. Germline values: CDR1 KGHSH, CDR2 LQKENI. V trimming: 0 bases; J trimming: 1 base; junction bases outside the gene matches: 8.

The gene calls are TRBV28 and TRBJ2-4; possible D gene TRBD2, 7 bases. V was shortened by 6 bases and J by 3 bases, with 15 bases between the two germline ends. The CDR3 loop spans 15 amino acids. CDR1 and CDR2 from the germline V gene are MDHEN and SYDVKM. In DNA, the CDR3 is TGTGCCAGCAGCTCACAGGGAGGGGGCAAAAACATTCAGTACTTC. Amino acids: CASSSQGGGKNIQYF. Full variable domain (remainder filled in from reference TRBV28 and TRBJ2-4): DVKVTQSSRYLVKRTGEKVFLECVQDMDHENMFWYRQDPGLGLRLIYFSYDVKMKEKGDIPEGYSVSREKKERFSLILESASTNQTSMYLCASSSQGGGKNIQYFGAGTRLSVL.

This sequence joins TRBV5-6 and TRBJ2-7; TRBD2 matches at 8 bases. After removal of 2 bases from V and 4 bases from J, the junction contained 8 bases not matched to a gene. Per the germline V gene, CDR1 is SGHDT and CDR2 is YYEEEE. This CDR3 is built from 15 residues. In DNA, the CDR3 is TGTGCCAGCAGCTTTGGACTAGCAGAAGATTACGAGCAGTACGTC. Protein product: CASSFGLAEDYEQYV.

The chain combines TRBV19 with TRBJ1-6; 8 nucleotides line up with TRBD1. This CDR3 is built from 15 residues. J was trimmed by 5 bases and V by 6 bases; bases with no gene match: 6. The germline V gene has CDR1 LNHDA and CDR2 SQIVND (reference sequence). Here the CDR3 reads CASSQGAGNNSPLHF. CDR3 nucleotide sequence: TGTGCCAGTAGCCAGGGGGCGGGGAATAATTCACCCCTCCACTTT.

The chain employs TRBV27 and TRBJ1-1; 9 bases are shared with TRBD1. Unmatched junction bases numbered 2, after V lost 3 bases and J lost 3 bases. In germline, CDR1 is MNHEY, CDR2 SMNVEV (reference sequence). This CDR3 has 14 residues. The CDR3 DNA reads TGTGCCAGCAGTTTCGGGACAGGGTACACTGAAGCTTTCTTT. This sequence encodes CASSFGTGYTEAFF.

This clone turned up a few times. The rearrangement links TRBV6-2 or TRBV6-3 to TRBJ1-2, with TRBD1 identical over 9 bases. This CDR3 spans 15 amino acids. The V segment lost 2 bases and the J segment 4 bases; nucleotides outside the gene matches: 5. Germline V gives CDR1 MNHEY, CDR2 SVGEGT. The CDR3 loop is CASSYGQGNIYGYTF. CDR3 nucleotides: TGTGCCAGCAGTTACGGACAGGGGAATATCTATGGCTACACCTTC.

The genes are TRBV11-2 and TRBJ2-3, with D possibly TRBD1 on 6 matching bases. Germline CDR1 is SGHAT and CDR2 is FQNNGV. V shed 9 bases and J shed 3 bases, with 16 bases lying between them. The CDR3 has 14 residues. The CDR3 is CASSRDRSTDTQYF. DNA of the CDR3: TGTGCCAGTTCACGAGACAGGAGTACAGATACGCAGTATTTT.

The rearrangement links TRBV7-8 to TRBJ2-3; D is possibly TRBD1 (5 bases). The CDR3 contains 15 residues. Trimming left V 1 base short and J 2 bases short, with 10 bases between. Per germline, CDR1 SGHVS and CDR2 FQNEAQ. Here the CDR3 reads CASSLGQLLTDTQYF. CDR3 bases: TGTGCCAGCAGCTTAGGACAGCTACTCACAGATACGCAGTATTTT.

The chain is built from TRBV19 and TRBJ2-1; 10 bases align to TRBD2. Germline V gene data show CDR1 as LNHDA and CDR2 as SQIVND (reference sequence). After removal of 1 base from V and 6 bases from J, the junction contained 3 bases not matched to a gene. The CDR3 spans 15 residues. The CDR3 here is CASSIVVAGGNEQFF. CDR3 bases: TGTGCCAGTAGTATAGTGGTAGCGGGGGGCAATGAGCAGTTCTTC.

This sequence joins TRBV7-9 and TRBJ2-1; the match to TRBD2 covers 16 bases. Germline V gene lookup returns CDR1 SEHNR and CDR2 FQNEAQ (reference sequence). V lost 3 bases and J lost 4; bases outside the gene matches: 9. The CDR3 runs 19 residues. The CDR3 DNA is TGTGCCAGCAGCTTCTCTCCGGGGACTAGCGGGGGGGTATACAATGAGCAGTTCTTC. Amino acid sequence: CASSFSPGTSGGVYNEQFF.

The chain uses TRBV5-6 and TRBJ2-3; 7 bases are shared with TRBD1. The CDR3 runs to 15 residues. Germline V gene sequence: CDR1 SGHDT, CDR2 YYEEEE. V was pared by 2 bases and J by 3 bases, with 6 bases of the junction left unmatched. The CDR3 DNA reads as TGTGCCAGCAGCTTACAGGGGCCTGGGACAGATACGCAGTATTTT. Its protein is CASSLQGPGTDTQYF.

About this clone: Other DNA variants within this sample encode the same CDR3. The chain combines TRBV3-1 (or the pseudogene TRBV3-2) with TRBJ2-5; D is perhaps TRBD2 (6 bases). Germline V CDR1 and CDR2: LGHDT, YNNKEL (reference sequence). The CDR3 sequence is 13 residues long. The ends were cut back, 4 bases at V and 5 bases at J, with 11 bases in the middle. In nucleotides, the CDR3 is TGTGCCAGCAGCCGCGGGACGCGGGAGACCCAGTACTTC. Its protein product is CASSRGTRETQYF.

The chain links TRBV5-1 to TRBJ2-1, with TRBD1 matching over 12 bases. Losses at the gene ends were 4 bases for V and 7 bases for J; bases not matched to a gene: 6. The CDR3 spans 15 residues. CDR1 SGHRS and CDR2 YFSETQ come from the germline V gene. Here the CDR3 DNA reads TGCGCCAGCAGCCCGGGACAGGGGGCGCGGAATGAGCAGTTCTTC. It translates to CASSPGQGARNEQFF.

The gene calls are TRBV6-1 and TRBJ2-7; tentatively, D is TRBD1 (5 bases). Germline CDR1 reads MNHNS; CDR2 reads SASEGT. The CDR3 spans 14 residues. Trimming took 3 bases from V and 3 from J, leaving 12 bases between them. CDR3 sequence reads: CASSDVGHLYEQYV. CDR3 sequence (DNA): TGTGCCAGCAGTGACGTCGGACACCTCTACGAGCAGTACGTC.

The chain combines TRBV19 with TRBJ2-1, with 7 nucleotides matching TRBD2. CDR1 is LNHDA and CDR2 is SQIVND in the germline V gene (reference sequence). The CDR3 is 14 residues long. The V segment lost 2 bases and the J segment 6 bases; nucleotides outside the gene matches: 4. The DNA of the CDR3 is TGTGCCAGTAGTATAAGGCGGGGGAGCAATGAGCAGTTCTTC. Its translation is CASSIRRGSNEQFF.

A single count supports this clone. The chain is built from TRBV25-1 and TRBJ1-5; 12 bases match TRBD1. The CDR3 runs to 14 residues. Germline assignment: CDR1 MGHDK and CDR2 SYGVNS. Losses at the gene ends were 4 bases for V and 6 bases for J; bases not matched to a gene: 1. The CDR3 protein is CASSGDRGRQPQHF. The CDR3 DNA reads TGTGCCAGCAGTGGGGACAGGGGGCGTCAGCCCCAGCATTTT.